The T cell receptor beta chain described here comes from a study of T cell changes during pregnancy in multiple sclerosis. Sequenced by immunoSEQ multiplex PCR; TCRdb stores in-frame clones only, minus some. The data show 100,000 or so clones, 85% to 95% seen once. V lost 3 bases to trimming and J lost 2 bases, with 6 bases between them. This CDR3 is built from 13 residues. Looked up from germline, CDR1 is SGHAT and CDR2 is FQNNGV. This specimen consisted of peripheral blood, obtained after pregnancy. This TCR was sampled from a female donor in good health, enrolled as a control in a pregnancy study. V and J are TRBV11-2 and TRBJ2-3; tentative D call: TRBD1 (5 bases). In nucleotides, the CDR3 is TGTGCCAGCAGCTTGGGGCTCACAGATACGCAGTATTTT. Translation gives CASSLGLTDTQYF.